This T cell receptor beta chain was identified during a study of blood T cell repertoires in COVID-19. Study background: The origin of the acute and convalescent COVID-19 samples was the United States, Italy and Spain.

The repertoire was sequenced with immunoSEQ multiplex PCR; TCRdb's copy has only in-frame clones and lacks some. This sample yields about 250,000 clones, of which around 86% are seen a single time; 1.5% to 2% belongs to the top ten. Germline CDR1 and CDR2: LGHNA and YNFKEQ. Trimming removed 2 bases from V and 8 bases from J, with 12 bases in between. The CDR3 runs 14 residues. The clonotype was recovered from a man aged 35 to 55 who had recovered from COVID-19. The chain uses TRBV4-2 and TRBJ2-2; D gene ambiguous. Sequencing input: PBMCs or T cells enriched from blood (not recorded which). CDR3 protein: CASSQLQRGGELFF. In DNA, the CDR3 is TGTGCCAGCAGCCAACTCCAAAGAGGAGGGGAGCTGTTTTTT.